This is a list of T cell receptor beta chains from one sample in a study of cytomegalovirus exposure and HLA in healthy donors. Some clones are missing from TCRdb's copy, which holds only in-frame ones; the method was immunoSEQ multiplex PCR. The sample includes some 120,000 clones, over 60% of them seen just once. The specimen sequenced was PBMCs. The receptors originated from a woman aged 40 to 50 in good health and CMV-seronegative. Each CDR3 is given without its conserved first and last residue.

>TRBJ1-1|TRBV5-1
ASSLTPGGRDLNTEAF
>TRBJ2-5|TRBV7-9
ASRSAGNQETQY
>TRBJ1-1|TRBV2
ASSKGLSNTEAF
>TRBJ1-1|TRBV4-1
ASSQIGTVIEAF
>TRBJ1-2|TRBV28
ASTPGQNYGYT
>TRBJ2-1|TRBV10-3
ATAHTLAGRYNEQF
>TRBJ2-3|TRBV5-4
ASSLRRGGTDTQY
>TRBJ1-2|TRBV28
ASSSVDRGHGYT
>TRBJ1-5|TRBV7-9
ASSLGLHGQSNQPQH
>TRBJ1-2|TRBV19
ASSIYGGYT
>TRBJ1-5|TRBV9
ASSVEGISPQH
>TRBJ2-7|TRBV6-6
ASRGDSDAYEQY
>TRBJ2-5|TRBV7-2
ASSLGWAGLQETQY
>TRBJ1-1|TRBV9
ASSQESGSSFTEAF
>TRBJ2-7|TRBV6-1
ASTAHRGHEQY
>TRBJ2-7|TRBV10-3
AIRESGSLYEQY
>TRBJ1-5|TRBV6-6
ASSPGGGNQPQH
>TRBJ1-1|TRBV7-9
ASRRPGSYTEAF
>TRBJ2-4|TRBV6-6
ASGQGADSQY
>TRBJ1-2|TRBV4-1
ASSQGHTGHYGYT
>TRBJ1-4|TRBV4-1
ASSQVATNEKLF
>TRBJ1-1|TRBV19
ASSFSSGGTEAF
>TRBJ1-6|TRBV10-1
ASSDRGSPLH
>TRBJ2-2|TRBV18
ASSPRHGELF
>TRBJ2-7|TRBV6-1
ASLRGGNEQY